The 25 T cell receptor beta chains given below trace back to one sample, sequenced in a study of post-analysis software for immune sequencing data (dated by TCRdb to 2015 to 2017). Paper-wide results and their limitations: Significantly higher frequencies in patients than in controls were found for roughly 5 TRBV segments, including TRBV5-6, TRBV5-1 and TRBV20-1.

Preparation of the library involved PCR. Sequenced on an Illumina HiSeq 2500. To reduce PCR and sequencing biases, unique molecular identifiers were incorporated into the TCR beta cDNA libraries. The raw public reads went through TCRdb reprocessing: fastp at Q25, MiXCR clone calling, in-frame beta chains kept. Duplicate CDR3 protein sequences are folded into a single record with the most common DNA and genes. The sample records about 770,000 distinct CDR3 sequences, about 45% of which are singletons. The ten largest make up 4% to 5% of the sample. What these receptors recognize is not known. Sequencing input: blood. The receptors were sampled from a girl aged 5-17 years with multiple sclerosis.

V is TRBV7-9 and J is TRBJ2-7; D is perhaps TRBD1 or TRBD2 (5 bases each). Per the germline V gene, CDR1 is SEHNR and CDR2 is FQNEAQ (reference sequence). V was pared by 5 bases and J by 2 bases, with 19 bases between. CDR3 length: 16 amino acids. The CDR3 sequence: CASSGQGARSPYEQYF. The DNA for the CDR3 is TGTGCCAGCAGCGGGCAGGGAGCCAGGAGTCCCTACGAGCAGTACTTC. The variable domain in full, with the rest retrieved from reference TRBV7-9 and TRBJ2-7, is DTGVSQNPRHKITKRGQNVTFRCDPISEHNRLYWYRQTLGQGPEFLTYFQNEAQLEKSRLLSDRFSAERPKGSFSTLEIQRTEQGDSAMYLCASSGQGARSPYEQYFGPGTRLTVT.

This chain connects TRBV20-1 to TRBJ2-3, with 13 bases lining up with TRBD2. CDR3 length: 17 residues. V lost 3 bases, J lost 5 bases, and 11 bases stayed unmatched. Germline V gene sequence: CDR1 DFQATT, CDR2 SNEGSKA (reference sequence). The CDR3 spells CSASPGLTSGRGDTQYF. The CDR3 nucleotides read TGCAGTGCTAGTCCCGGACTAACTAGCGGGAGGGGAGATACGCAGTATTTT.

The V and J genes are TRBV18 and TRBJ2-1; no reliable D call. Trimming removed 3 bases at V and 7 bases at J, with 16 bases between. The CDR3 covers 15 residues. Looked up from germline, CDR1 is KGHSH and CDR2 is LQKENI. The CDR3 protein is CASSPTLEVGNEQFF. The CDR3, as DNA: TGTGCCAGCTCACCGACCTTGGAAGTAGGTAATGAGCAGTTCTTC.

V gene TRBV6-6 combines with J gene TRBJ2-1; D may correspond to TRBD1 or TRBD2 (6 bases each). The length of the CDR3 is 16 residues. V was pared by 6 bases and J by 2 bases, with 17 bases between. Germline CDR1 is MNHNY and CDR2 is SVGAGI (reference sequence). This chain's CDR3 is CASSLVEGGPYNEQFF. The DNA of the CDR3 is TGTGCCAGCAGCCTCGTAGAAGGGGGGCCCTACAATGAGCAGTTCTTC.

This clonotype has just a few counts. The chain links TRBV10-3 to TRBJ2-7, with D tentatively TRBD1 or TRBD2 (5 bases each). V was cut by 6 bases and J by 2 bases, with 11 bases left in between. This CDR3 is built from 13 residues. Germline lookup yields CDR1 ENHRY and CDR2 SYGVKD. The CDR3 bases are TGTGCCATCAGCCCTGGGGGTACCTACGAGCAGTACTTC. It specifies CAISPGGTYEQYF.

This clonotype was counted ten times or more. One end of the junction fails to match germline, which may point to a read error. The rearrangement links TRBV5-1 to TRBJ1-2; tentatively, D is TRBD1 (5 bases). The CDR3 covers 14 residues. CDR1 SGHRS and CDR2 YFSETQ come from the germline V gene. CDR3 loop: CASSLGTGNYGYTF. In nucleotides, the CDR3 is TGTGCCAGCAGCCTAGGGACGGGAAACTATGGCTACACCTTC.

The rearrangement joins TRBV7-2 to TRBJ2-3; 12 nucleotides align to TRBD2. The V and J ends lost 5 bases and 7 bases, in that order; junction bases with no gene match: 10. This CDR3 is 16 amino acids long. Germline assignment: CDR1 SGHTA and CDR2 FQGNSA. The CDR3 loop reads CASSRGASGGENTQYF. The CDR3 region has the DNA TGTGCCAGCAGCCGGGGGGCTAGCGGGGGGGAGAATACGCAGTATTTT.

This clonotype has just a few counts. In DNA, the CDR3 is TGCAGTGCTTCAATAGCGGGGACCCAAGAGACCCAGTACTTC. Protein: CSASIAGTQETQYF. This chain connects TRBV20-1 to TRBJ2-5, with 8 nucleotides matching TRBD2. After removal of 5 bases from V and 1 base from J, the junction contained 6 bases not matched to a gene. Looked up from germline, CDR1 is DFQATT and CDR2 is SNEGSKA (reference sequence). CDR3 length equals 14 residues.

V gene TRBV6-6 combines with J gene TRBJ2-4; 8 nucleotides match TRBD1. The J call could be wrong; TRBJ2-7 is a better fit for the DNA end. Germline values: CDR1 MNHNY, CDR2 SVGAGI (reference sequence). The CDR3 runs to 12 residues. The CDR3 DNA is TGTGCCAGCGCAGGGGGCAAGGACGAGCAGTACTTC. Translation: CASAGGKDEQYF.

This clonotype was counted at least ten times. The chain has TRBV29-1 and TRBJ1-1; 8 nucleotides agree with TRBD1. V was pared by 7 bases and J by 3 bases, with 10 bases of the junction left unmatched. CDR1 is SQVTM and CDR2 is ANQGSEA in the germline V gene. The CDR3 extends over 14 amino acids. CDR3 region: CSARTGRRDTEAFF. The CDR3 coding sequence is TGCAGCGCCCGGACAGGGAGGAGAGACACTGAAGCTTTCTTT.

This chain links TRBV20-1 with TRBJ1-5; 8 bases align to TRBD1. Germline CDR1 DFQATT, CDR2 SNEGSKA (reference sequence). This CDR3 contains 17 residues. Unmatched junction bases numbered 16, after V lost 5 bases and J lost 4 bases. CDR3 loop: CSALGTGLKIVNQPQHF. CDR3 sequence (DNA): TGCAGTGCTCTCGGGACAGGCCTTAAGATCGTAAATCAGCCCCAGCATTTT.

The chain joins TRBV7-8 to TRBJ2-3; D is tentatively TRBD1 or TRBD2 (5 bases each). The CDR3 has 15 amino acids. Trimming stripped 3 bases from V and 4 bases from J, with 14 bases between. CDR1 is SGHVS, CDR2 FQNEAQ, per germline. The CDR3 DNA follows: TGTGCCAGCAGCTTCGGCAGGGACGAGGCAGATACGCAGTATTTT. It codes for CASSFGRDEADTQYF.

The genes are TRBV7-2 and TRBJ2-1; possible D gene TRBD2, 6 bases. The germline CDR1 and CDR2 sequences are SGHTA and FQGNSA. The CDR3 contains 15 residues. V was clipped by 1 base and J by 4 bases, with 11 bases between them. The CDR3 loop is CASSLDQRVYNEQFF. The CDR3 DNA reads as TGTGCCAGCAGCTTAGACCAGCGGGTTTACAATGAGCAGTTCTTC.

This clonotype was seen only a few times. The chain joins TRBV29-1 to TRBJ2-1; 8 nucleotides line up with TRBD1. Germline CDR1 and CDR2: SQVTM and ANQGSEA. CDR3 length: 14 amino acids. With 5 bases clipped from V and 6 bases from J, the junction kept 9 bases outside the gene matches. This CDR3 reads CSVLQGVKANEQFF. The CDR3, as DNA: TGCAGCGTTCTACAGGGGGTTAAGGCCAATGAGCAGTTCTTC.

The J gene is TRBJ2-7, the V gene TRBV30, with D perhaps assigned TRBD1 or TRBD2 (5 bases each). TRBJ2-5 explains the end of the DNA better; the J call may be wrong. CDR3 length: 15 amino acids. Germline-derived CDR1 and CDR2 are GTSNPN and SVGIG (reference sequence). The CDR3: CALSPGPTLGETQYF. The DNA for the CDR3 is TGTGCCTTATCACCGGGACCCACCTTAGGGGAGACCCAGTACTTC.

The V and J genes are TRBV12-3 or TRBV12-4 and TRBJ1-1, with D unresolved. CDR3 length: 15 amino acids. With 1 base removed from V and 0 bases from J, the gap between germline ends came to 9 bases. CDR3 region: CASSLVGPMNTEAFF. In DNA, the CDR3 is TGTGCCAGCAGTTTAGTAGGGCCTATGAACACTGAAGCTTTCTTT.

This chain connects TRBV12-3 or TRBV12-4 to TRBJ1-1; 8 bases fit TRBD1. This CDR3 has 18 residues. Trimming cost V 2 bases and J 3 bases; bases outside gene matches: 14. This chain's CDR3 is CASSLTPGGGTGHTEAFF. The CDR3 nucleotides are TGTGCCAGCAGTTTAACACCGGGCGGGGGGACAGGACACACTGAAGCTTTCTTT.

Concerning this clonotype: Mismatch with germline at one junction end may stem from a read error. The chain uses TRBV27 and TRBJ2-5; D is possibly TRBD2 (6 bases). The CDR3 length is 15 residues. CDR1 and CDR2 (germline): MNHEY, SMNVEV (reference sequence). The CDR3 DNA is TGTGCCGGCAGTTTAGGAGGGATGTTGGGGGAGACCCAGTACTTC. Encoded protein: CAGSLGGMLGETQYF.

The chain carries TRBV12-3 or TRBV12-4 and TRBJ2-1, with 9 bases fitting TRBD2. V lost 5 bases to trimming and J lost 10 bases; unmatched junction nucleotides: 15. The CDR3 is 16 amino acids. CDR3 in DNA: TGTGCCAGCAGTCCTCCGGGGAGCGGGAGGCGGGACGAGCAGTTCTTC. It is translated as CASSPPGSGRRDEQFF.

The chain uses TRBV12-3 or TRBV12-4 and TRBJ1-4, with 10 bases identical to TRBD1. With 5 bases clipped from V and 7 bases from J, the junction kept 10 bases outside the gene matches. CDR3 size: 16 residues. CDR3 in DNA: TGTGCCAGCAGTCGACCACCGGGACAGGGGACTGAAAAACTGTTTTTT. It codes for CASSRPPGQGTEKLFF.

This clonotype was seen more than once but under ten times. The V and J genes are TRBV20-1 and TRBJ2-4, with 7 positions matching TRBD1. J gave up 13 bases and V 2 bases, and 11 bases lay outside the gene matches. The V gene's germline CDR1 is DFQATT and CDR2 SNEGSKA (reference sequence). CDR3 length: 13 amino acids. The CDR3 DNA reads as TGCAGTGCTAGAACCACAGGTACAGGGGAGCAGTACTTC. Protein sequence: CSARTTGTGEQYF.

The J gene is TRBJ1-1, the V gene TRBV5-1; 8 nucleotides match TRBD1. J gave up 4 bases and V 4 bases, and 6 bases lay outside the gene matches. The CDR3 runs 14 residues. Germline loops: CDR1 SGHRS, CDR2 YFSETQ. CDR3 region: CASSRTGSRTEAFF. The CDR3 DNA follows: TGCGCCAGCAGCCGGACAGGGTCTCGCACTGAAGCTTTCTTT.

V is TRBV4-3 and J is TRBJ2-3; TRBD2 agrees at 11 bases. After removal of 0 bases from V and 6 bases from J, the junction contained 5 bases not matched to a gene. The germline gives CDR1 LGHNA, CDR2 YSLEER. The CDR3 loop spans 16 amino acids. The CDR3 DNA reads TGCGCCAGCAGCCAAGACGGGACTAGCGGAGGTGATACGCAGTATTTT. Residues: CASSQDGTSGGDTQYF.

This clonotype showed up just a few times. This chain joins TRBV4-2 and TRBJ2-2; D is undetermined. Germline CDR1 reads LGHNA; CDR2 reads YNFKEQ. The CDR3 sequence is 11 residues long. The ends were cut back, 4 bases at V and 7 bases at J, with 4 bases in the middle. Written as DNA, the CDR3 is TGTGCCAGCAGCCCCGGCGGGGAGCTGTTTTTT. This sequence encodes CASSPGGELFF.

Details on this clonotype: Relative to the germline gene, one junction end is altered; a read error may explain this. The rearrangement joins TRBV4-3 to TRBJ2-1; TRBD2 matches at 9 bases. Germline V lookup: CDR1 LGHNA, CDR2 YSLEER. The CDR3 loop spans 18 amino acids. CDR3 region: CASSRHQGLASSYNEQCF. The CDR3 DNA is TGCGCCAGCAGCCGGCACCAGGGACTAGCCAGCTCCTACAATGAGCAGTGCTTC.